This T cell receptor beta chain is from a study of shared clonotypes between healthy human individuals. Whole-study findings and limits: Exclusively blood specimens were collected; tissue repertoires likely differ. Non-shared clonotypes were found to have lower generation probabilities than the clonotypes that were shared by all four of the sorted-subset donors.

Assay used: immunoSEQ multiplex PCR; TCRdb lists only in-frame clones, some missing. The profile covers around 1 million clones, with around 80% appearing a single time and roughly 1.5% taken by the ten largest. As concerns this clone: What it binds is unknown.

Each of the donors was a healthy adult who was HIV-negative and had not had a recent acute infection or vaccination. Splitting of CD4+ cells produced CD45RA+ naive and CD45RA-negative memory subsets. The CDR3 spans 14 residues. The germline V gene has CDR1 KGHSH and CDR2 LQKENI. V shed 2 bases and J 7 bases; nucleotides not matched to a gene: 6. The TCR originated in a man younger than 35 in good health. Sequencing was performed on memory CD4+ T cells sorted from blood. The subset denotes: CD45RA-negative fraction. The rearrangement links TRBV18 to TRBJ1-2, with TRBD1 matching 8 bases. In nucleotides, the CDR3 is TGTGCCAGCTCACCAGGACAGGGTTCCAGTGGCTACACCTTC. It specifies CASSPGQGSSGYTF.